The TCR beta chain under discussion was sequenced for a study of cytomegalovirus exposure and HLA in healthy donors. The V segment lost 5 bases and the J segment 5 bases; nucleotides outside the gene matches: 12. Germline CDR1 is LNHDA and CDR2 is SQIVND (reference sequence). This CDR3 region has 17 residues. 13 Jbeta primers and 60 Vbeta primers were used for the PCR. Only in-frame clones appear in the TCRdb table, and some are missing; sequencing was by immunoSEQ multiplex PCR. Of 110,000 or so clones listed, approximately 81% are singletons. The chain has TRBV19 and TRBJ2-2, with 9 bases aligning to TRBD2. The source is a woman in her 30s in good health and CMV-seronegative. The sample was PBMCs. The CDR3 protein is CASSSLAGAGGTGELFF. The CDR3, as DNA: TGTGCCAGTAGTTCCTTAGCGGGAGCGGGCGGGACCGGGGAGCTGTTTTTT.